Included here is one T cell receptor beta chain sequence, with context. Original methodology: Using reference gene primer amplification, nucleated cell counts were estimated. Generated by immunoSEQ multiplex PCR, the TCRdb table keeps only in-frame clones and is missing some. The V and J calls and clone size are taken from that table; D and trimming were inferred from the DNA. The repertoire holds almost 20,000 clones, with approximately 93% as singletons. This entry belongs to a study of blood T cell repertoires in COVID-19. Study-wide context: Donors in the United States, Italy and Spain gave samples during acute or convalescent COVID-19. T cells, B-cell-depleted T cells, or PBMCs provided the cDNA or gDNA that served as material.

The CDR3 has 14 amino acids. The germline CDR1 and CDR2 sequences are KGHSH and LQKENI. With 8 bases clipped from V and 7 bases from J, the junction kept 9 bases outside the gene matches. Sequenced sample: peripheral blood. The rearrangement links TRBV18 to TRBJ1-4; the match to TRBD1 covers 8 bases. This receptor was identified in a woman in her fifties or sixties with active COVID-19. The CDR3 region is CASAGTGVREKLFF. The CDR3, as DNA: TGTGCCAGCGCCGGGACAGGAGTGCGTGAAAAACTGTTTTTT.